A single T cell receptor beta chain is shown here with its context. The sample is drawn from a study of blood T cell repertoires in COVID-19. The CDR3 is 12 residues long. Germline V lookup: CDR1 KGHSH, CDR2 LQKENI. The V end lost 6 bases, the J end lost 2 bases, and 7 bases lay between the germline ends. Sequencing used immunoSEQ multiplex PCR; TCRdb keeps in-frame clones, though not all of them. The sample contains hundreds of thousands of clones, approximately 90% of which appear only once. The sample comprised PBMCs or T cells enriched from blood (not recorded which). The receptor comes from a woman aged 60-70 years in a cohort exposed to, infected with or recovered from COVID-19 (not recorded which). V usage is TRBV18 and J usage is TRBJ1-1; no clear D gene. CDR3 in amino acids: CASSDTNTEAFF. The CDR3 DNA reads as TGTGCCAGCTCCGACACTAACACTGAAGCTTTCTTT.